This T cell receptor beta chain was identified in a study of a mutant IDH1 vaccine in newly diagnosed glioma. The germline V gene encodes CDR1 SGHTA and CDR2 FQGNSA. The CDR3 sequence is 16 residues long. V was shortened by 5 bases and J by 9 bases, with 20 bases between the two germline ends. Time point given: week 47, end of study. Every vaccination contained 300 ug of the mutant IDH1 20-mer peptide and was paired with topical imiquimod. Turning to this clone: Its antigen is currently unknown.

Measured with immunoSEQ multiplex PCR; TCRdb has only the in-frame clones, and not every one. Of 30,000 to 40,000 clones listed, more than 75% are singletons. The receptor's source is a woman aged 25 to 39 with glioma. The sample consisted of PBMCs, taken from a glioma patient whose treatment included an IDH1 peptide vaccine. V is TRBV7-2 and J is TRBJ1-6; D uncertain. The CDR3 here is CASSTPKGAFASPLHF. CDR3 bases: TGTGCCAGCAGCACTCCCAAGGGAGCGTTCGCTTCACCCCTCCACTTT.